This TCR beta chain was sequenced during a study of CD8+ T cells in alopecia areata. The CDR3 totals 16 residues. V was trimmed by 3 bases and J by 1 base, leaving 16 bases between them. The germline V gene encodes CDR1 MGHRA and CDR2 YSYEKL. General study points: Unlike in mice, where it was clearer, TCR sharing across patients was less clear, possibly HLA-related.

On this clone itself: Antigen specificity is unknown.

Reverse transcription of extracted RNA yielded cDNA, which provided the sequencing template. Sequenced by immunoSEQ multiplex PCR; TCRdb stores in-frame clones only, minus some. In the table there are some 200,000 clones, roughly 64% of which are singletons. This sample's treatment: oral pan-JAK inhibitor, 5-10 mg twice daily. The chain has TRBV4-1 and TRBJ2-7, with D tentatively TRBD2 (6 bases). The receptor's source is a human donor with alopecia areata. Sequences were derived from CD4+ T cells sorted from blood, sampled at week 24, from a patient treated with tofacitinib. CDR3 nucleotides: TGCGCCAGCAGCCATCAGCCCAGGACTACGTCCTACGAGCAGTACTTC. Amino acids: CASSHQPRTTSYEQYF.